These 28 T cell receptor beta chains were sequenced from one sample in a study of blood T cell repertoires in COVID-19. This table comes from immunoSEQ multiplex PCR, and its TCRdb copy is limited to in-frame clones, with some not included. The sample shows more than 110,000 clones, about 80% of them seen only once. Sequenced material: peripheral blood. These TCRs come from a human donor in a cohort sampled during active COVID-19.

CDR3 sequence reads: CASSSGQMINEKLFF. The CDR3 DNA is TGCGCCAGCAGCTCGGGACAGATGATTAATGAAAAACTGTTTTTT. The genes are TRBV5-1 and TRBJ1-4; 7 bases line up with TRBD1. CDR3 size: 15 residues. Germline V CDR1 and CDR2: SGHRS, YFSETQ. The trim removed 3 bases at V and 4 bases at J, leaving 6 bases unmatched. The full variable domain, with the rest looked up from reference TRBV5-1 and TRBJ1-4, is KAGVTQTPRYLIKTRGQQVTLSCSPISGHRSVSWYQQTPGQGLQFLFEYFSETQRNKGNFPGRFSGRQFSNSRSEMNVSTLELGDSALYLCASSSGQMINEKLFFGSGTQLSVL.

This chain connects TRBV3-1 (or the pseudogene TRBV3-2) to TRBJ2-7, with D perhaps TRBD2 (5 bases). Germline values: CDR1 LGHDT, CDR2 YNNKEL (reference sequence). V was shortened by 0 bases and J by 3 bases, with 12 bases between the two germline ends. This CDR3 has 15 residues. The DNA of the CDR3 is TGTGCCAGCAGCCAAGAGCCCGGGGATAACTACGAGCAGTACTTC. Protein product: CASSQEPGDNYEQYF.

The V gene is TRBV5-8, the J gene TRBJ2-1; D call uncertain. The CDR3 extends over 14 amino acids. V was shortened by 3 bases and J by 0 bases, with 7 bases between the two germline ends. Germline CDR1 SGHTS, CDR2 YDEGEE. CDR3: CASSSRNSYNEQFF. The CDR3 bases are TGTGCCAGCAGCTCCAGGAACTCCTACAATGAGCAGTTCTTC.

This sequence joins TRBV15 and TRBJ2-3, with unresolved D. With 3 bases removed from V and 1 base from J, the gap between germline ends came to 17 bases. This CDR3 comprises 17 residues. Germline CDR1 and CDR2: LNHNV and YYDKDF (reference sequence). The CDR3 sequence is CATSRPASGAGTDTQYF. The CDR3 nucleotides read TGTGCCACCAGCAGGCCCGCTTCTGGCGCGGGCACAGATACGCAGTATTTT.

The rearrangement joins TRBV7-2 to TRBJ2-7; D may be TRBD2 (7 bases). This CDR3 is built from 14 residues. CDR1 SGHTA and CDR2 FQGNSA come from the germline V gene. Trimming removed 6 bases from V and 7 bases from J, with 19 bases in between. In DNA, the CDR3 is TGTGCCAGCAGAATAGGAGGGGGGGCCGGAGAGCAGTACTTC. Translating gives CASRIGGGAGEQYF. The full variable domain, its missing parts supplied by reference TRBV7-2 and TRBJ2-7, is GAGVSQSPSNKVTEKGKDVELRCDPISGHTALYWYRQSLGQGLEFLIYFQGNSAPDKSGLPSDRFSAERTGGSVSTLTIQRTQQEDSAVYLCASRIGGGAGEQYFGPGTRLTVT.

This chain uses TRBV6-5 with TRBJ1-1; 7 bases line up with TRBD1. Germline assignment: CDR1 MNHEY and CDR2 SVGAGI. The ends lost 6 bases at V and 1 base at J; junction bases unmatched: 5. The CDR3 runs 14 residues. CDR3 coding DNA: TGTGCCAGCAGACGGGGACAGCAGAACACTGAAGCTTTCTTT. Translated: CASRRGQQNTEAFF.

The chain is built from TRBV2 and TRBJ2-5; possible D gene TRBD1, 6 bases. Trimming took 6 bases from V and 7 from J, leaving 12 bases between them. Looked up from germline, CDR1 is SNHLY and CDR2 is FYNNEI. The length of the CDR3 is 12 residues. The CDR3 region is CASRKDSLTQYF. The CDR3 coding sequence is TGTGCCAGCAGAAAGGACAGTTTGACCCAGTACTTC.

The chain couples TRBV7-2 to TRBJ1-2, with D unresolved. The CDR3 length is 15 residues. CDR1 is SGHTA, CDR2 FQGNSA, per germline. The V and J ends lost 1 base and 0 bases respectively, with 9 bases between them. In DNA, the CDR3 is TGTGCCAGCAGCTTAGTGAACGGGGCTAACTATGGCTACACCTTC. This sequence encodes CASSLVNGANYGYTF.

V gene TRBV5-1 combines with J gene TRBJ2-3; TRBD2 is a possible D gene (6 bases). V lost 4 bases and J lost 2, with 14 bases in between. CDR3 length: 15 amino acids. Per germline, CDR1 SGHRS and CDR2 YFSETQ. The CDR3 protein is CASSTRDPVTDTQYF. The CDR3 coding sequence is TGCGCCAGCAGCACGCGGGACCCAGTCACAGATACGCAGTATTTT. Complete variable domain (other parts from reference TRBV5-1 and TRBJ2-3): KAGVTQTPRYLIKTRGQQVTLSCSPISGHRSVSWYQQTPGQGLQFLFEYFSETQRNKGNFPGRFSGRQFSNSRSEMNVSTLELGDSALYLCASSTRDPVTDTQYFGPGTRLTVL.

The CDR3 region has the DNA TGTGCCAGCAGCGCGGACAGGGGATACACCGGGGAGCTGTTTTTT. Encoded protein: CASSADRGYTGELFF. The chain recombines TRBV9 with TRBJ2-2, with 9 bases aligning to TRBD1. Germline V gene sequence: CDR1 SGDLS, CDR2 YYNGEE. The CDR3 length is 15 residues. V shed 3 bases and J 3 bases; nucleotides not matched to a gene: 3.

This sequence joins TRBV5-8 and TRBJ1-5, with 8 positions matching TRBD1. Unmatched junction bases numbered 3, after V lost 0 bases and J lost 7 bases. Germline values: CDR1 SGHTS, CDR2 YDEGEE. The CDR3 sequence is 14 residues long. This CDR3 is CASSLGRGQQPQHF. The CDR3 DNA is TGTGCCAGCAGCTTGGGCAGGGGGCAACAGCCCCAGCATTTT.

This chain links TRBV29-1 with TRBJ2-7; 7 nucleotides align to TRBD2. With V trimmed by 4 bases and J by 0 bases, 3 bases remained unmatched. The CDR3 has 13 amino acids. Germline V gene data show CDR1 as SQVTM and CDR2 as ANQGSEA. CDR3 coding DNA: TGCAGCGTTGCTAGCGGTTACTCCTACGAGCAGTACTTC. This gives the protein CSVASGYSYEQYF.

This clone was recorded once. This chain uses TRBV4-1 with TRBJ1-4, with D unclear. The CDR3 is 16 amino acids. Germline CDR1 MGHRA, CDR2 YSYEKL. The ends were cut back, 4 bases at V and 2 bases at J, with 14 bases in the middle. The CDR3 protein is CASSLEGSPTNEKLFF. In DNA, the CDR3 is TGCGCCAGCAGCCTGGAGGGCTCCCCGACTAATGAAAAACTGTTTTTT.

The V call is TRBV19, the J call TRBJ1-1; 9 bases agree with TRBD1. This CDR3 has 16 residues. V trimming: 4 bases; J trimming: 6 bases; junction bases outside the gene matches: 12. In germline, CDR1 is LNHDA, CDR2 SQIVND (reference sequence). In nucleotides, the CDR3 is TGTGCCAGTAGTAAGGGACAGGGCGTATGGGGCGCTGAAGCTTTCTTT. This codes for CASSKGQGVWGAEAFF.

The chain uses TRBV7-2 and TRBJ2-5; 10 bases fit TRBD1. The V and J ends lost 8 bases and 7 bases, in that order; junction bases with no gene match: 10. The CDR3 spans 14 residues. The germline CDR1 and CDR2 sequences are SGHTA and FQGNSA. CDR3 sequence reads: CASSPGQGMVTQYF. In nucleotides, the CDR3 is TGTGCCAGCTCACCGGGACAGGGGATGGTGACCCAGTACTTC.

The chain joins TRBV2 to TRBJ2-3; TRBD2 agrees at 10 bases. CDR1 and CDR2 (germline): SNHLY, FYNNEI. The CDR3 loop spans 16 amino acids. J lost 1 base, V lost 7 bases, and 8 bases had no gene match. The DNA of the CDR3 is TGTGCCAGCAACCCGGGACTAGCGACCCGCACAGATACGCAGTATTTT. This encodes CASNPGLATRTDTQYF. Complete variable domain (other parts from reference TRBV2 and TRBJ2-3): EPEVTQTPSHQVTQMGQEVILRCVPISNHLYFYWYRQILGQKVEFLVSFYNNEISEKSEIFDDQFSVERPDGSNFTLKIRSTKLEDSAMYFCASNPGLATRTDTQYFGPGTRLTVL.

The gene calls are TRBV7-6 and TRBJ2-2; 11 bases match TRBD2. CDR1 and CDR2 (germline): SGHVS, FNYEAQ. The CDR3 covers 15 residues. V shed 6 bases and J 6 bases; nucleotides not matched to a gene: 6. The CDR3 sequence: CASSSLAGGAGELFF. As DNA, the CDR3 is TGTGCCAGCAGTTCCCTAGCGGGGGGCGCCGGGGAGCTGTTTTTT.

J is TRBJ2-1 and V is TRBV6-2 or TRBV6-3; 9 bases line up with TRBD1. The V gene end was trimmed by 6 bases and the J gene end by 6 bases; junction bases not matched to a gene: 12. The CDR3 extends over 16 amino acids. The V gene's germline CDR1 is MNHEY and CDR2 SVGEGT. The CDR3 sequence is CASSRSGTGQSNEQFF. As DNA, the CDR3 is TGTGCCAGCAGCCGCTCCGGGACAGGGCAATCCAATGAGCAGTTCTTC.

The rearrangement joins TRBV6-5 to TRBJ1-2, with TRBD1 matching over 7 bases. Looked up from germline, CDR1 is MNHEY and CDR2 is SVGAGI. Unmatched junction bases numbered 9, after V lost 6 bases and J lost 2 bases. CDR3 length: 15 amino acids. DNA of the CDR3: TGTGCCAGCAGCAGAAATGACAGGGTAAACTATGGCTACACCTTC. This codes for CASSRNDRVNYGYTF.

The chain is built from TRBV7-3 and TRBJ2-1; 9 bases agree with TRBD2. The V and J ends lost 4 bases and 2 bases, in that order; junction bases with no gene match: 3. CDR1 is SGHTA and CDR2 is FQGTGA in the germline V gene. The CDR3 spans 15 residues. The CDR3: CASSSSGVAYNEQFF. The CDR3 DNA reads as TGTGCCAGCAGCTCTAGCGGGGTGGCCTACAATGAGCAGTTCTTC.

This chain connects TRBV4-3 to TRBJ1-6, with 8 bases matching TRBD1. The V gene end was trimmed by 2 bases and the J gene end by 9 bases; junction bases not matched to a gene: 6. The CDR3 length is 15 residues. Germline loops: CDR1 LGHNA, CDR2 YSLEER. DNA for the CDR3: TGCGCCAGCAGCCAATTTACAGGGGGGGGTTCACCCCTCCACTTT. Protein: CASSQFTGGGSPLHF.

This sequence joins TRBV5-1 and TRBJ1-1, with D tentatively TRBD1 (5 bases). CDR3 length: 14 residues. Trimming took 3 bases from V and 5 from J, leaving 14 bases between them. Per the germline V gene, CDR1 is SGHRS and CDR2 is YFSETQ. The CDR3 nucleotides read TGCGCCAGCAGCTCCCAGGGAATTGGGACTGAAGCTTTCTTT. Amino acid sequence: CASSSQGIGTEAFF.

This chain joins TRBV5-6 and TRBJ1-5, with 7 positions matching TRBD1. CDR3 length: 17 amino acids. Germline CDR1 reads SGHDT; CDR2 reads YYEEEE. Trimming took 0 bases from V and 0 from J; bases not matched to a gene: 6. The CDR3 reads CASSLGQGQNSNQPQHF. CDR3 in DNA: TGTGCCAGCAGCTTGGGACAGGGTCAAAATAGCAATCAGCCCCAGCATTTT.

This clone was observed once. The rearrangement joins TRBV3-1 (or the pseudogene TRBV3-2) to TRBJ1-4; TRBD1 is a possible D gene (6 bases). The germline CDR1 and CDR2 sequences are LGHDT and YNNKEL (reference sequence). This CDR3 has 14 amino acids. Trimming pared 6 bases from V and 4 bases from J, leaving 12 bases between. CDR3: CASSRQVFNEKLFF. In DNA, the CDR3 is TGTGCCAGCAGTCGACAGGTGTTTAATGAAAAACTGTTTTTT.

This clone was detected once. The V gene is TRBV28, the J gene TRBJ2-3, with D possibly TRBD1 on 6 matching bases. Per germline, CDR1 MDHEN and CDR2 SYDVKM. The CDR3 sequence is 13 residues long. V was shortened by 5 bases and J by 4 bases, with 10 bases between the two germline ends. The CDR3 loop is CASSQQGPDTQYF. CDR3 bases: TGTGCCAGCAGTCAACAGGGACCAGATACGCAGTATTTT.

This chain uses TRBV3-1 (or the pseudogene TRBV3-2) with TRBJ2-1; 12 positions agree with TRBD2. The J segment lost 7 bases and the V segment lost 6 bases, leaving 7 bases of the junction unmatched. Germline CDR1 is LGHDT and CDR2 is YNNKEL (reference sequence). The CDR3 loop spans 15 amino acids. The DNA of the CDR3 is TGTGCCAGCAGGCATACTAGCGGGGGGACAAATGAGCAGTTCTTC. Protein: CASRHTSGGTNEQFF.

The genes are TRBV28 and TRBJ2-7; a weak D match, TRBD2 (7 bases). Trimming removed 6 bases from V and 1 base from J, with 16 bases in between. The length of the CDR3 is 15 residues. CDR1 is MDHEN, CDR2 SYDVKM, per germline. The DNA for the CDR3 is TGTGCCAGCAGCTCGTTGGGAGGGGGATCCTACGAGCAGTACTTC. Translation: CASSSLGGGSYEQYF.

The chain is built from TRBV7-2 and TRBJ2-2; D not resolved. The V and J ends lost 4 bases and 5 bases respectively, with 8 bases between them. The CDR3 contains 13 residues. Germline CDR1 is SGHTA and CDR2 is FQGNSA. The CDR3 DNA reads TGTGCCAGCAGCTGGGCTCCAACCGGGGAGCTGTTTTTT. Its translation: CASSWAPTGELFF. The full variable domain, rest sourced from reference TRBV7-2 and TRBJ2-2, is GAGVSQSPSNKVTEKGKDVELRCDPISGHTALYWYRQSLGQGLEFLIYFQGNSAPDKSGLPSDRFSAERTGGSVSTLTIQRTQQEDSAVYLCASSWAPTGELFFGEGSRLTVL.